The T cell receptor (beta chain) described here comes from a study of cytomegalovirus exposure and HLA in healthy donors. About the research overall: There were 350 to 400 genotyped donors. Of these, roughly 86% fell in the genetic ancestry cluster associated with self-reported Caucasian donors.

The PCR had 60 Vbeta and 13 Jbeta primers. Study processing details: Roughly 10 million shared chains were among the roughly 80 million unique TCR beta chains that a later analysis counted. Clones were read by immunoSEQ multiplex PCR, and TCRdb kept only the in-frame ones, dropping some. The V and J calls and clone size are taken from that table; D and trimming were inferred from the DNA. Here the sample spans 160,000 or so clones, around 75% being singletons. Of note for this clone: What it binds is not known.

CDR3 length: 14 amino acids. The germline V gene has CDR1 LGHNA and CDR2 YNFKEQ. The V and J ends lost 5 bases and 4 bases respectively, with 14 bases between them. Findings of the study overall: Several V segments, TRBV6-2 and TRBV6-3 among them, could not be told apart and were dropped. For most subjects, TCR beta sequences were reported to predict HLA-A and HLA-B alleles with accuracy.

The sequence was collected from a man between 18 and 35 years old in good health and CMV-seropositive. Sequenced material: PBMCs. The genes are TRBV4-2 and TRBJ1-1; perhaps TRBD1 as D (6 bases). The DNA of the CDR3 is TGTGCCAGCAGCGAAGCGGGCAGGGGCACTGAAGCTTTCTTT. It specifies CASSEAGRGTEAFF.